The sequence of this T cell receptor beta chain was determined in a study of CD8 T cells in ankylosing spondylitis. This clonotype was seen at least ten times. Its antigen is as yet unknown. Notes on the study in general: Clones linked to disease were reported to show significant enrichment in matched ankylosing spondylitis synovial fluid. Within ankylosing spondylitis blood, a TCR beta motif made up of eight or nine highly homologous variants appeared to be characteristic.

This CDR3 has 17 amino acids. Germline V gene lookup returns CDR1 LGHNA and CDR2 YNFKEQ. V shed 4 bases and J 7 bases; nucleotides not matched to a gene: 14. In TCRdb, the 5' RACE reads were re-called with MiXCR into one record per CDR3 protein. The sample contains about 210,000 distinct CDR3 sequences, 7% to 8% of which appear only once. The chain couples TRBV4-2 to TRBJ2-1, with 9 bases that match TRBD2. This sequence originates from a male donor with ankylosing spondylitis. Sequenced input: blood, either unsorted or a sorted T cell fraction (not recorded which). The CDR3 DNA reads as TGTGCCAGCAGCCCCCACCAGGTAGCGGGAGTTAGTAATGAGCAGTTCTTC. Translating gives CASSPHQVAGVSNEQFF.